Reported below is one T cell receptor (beta chain). Its antigen remains unidentified. This sample stems from a study of OX40 agonist ivuxolimab in advanced cancers. About the research overall: Ivuxolimab, an antibody that agonizes OX40 (CD134), was administered to the patients.

Overall study results and limits: Mean expanded clone counts were higher in CD8+ than CD4+ T cells.

Clones were sequenced by immunoSEQ multiplex PCR, and TCRdb holds only the in-frame ones, with some missing. The repertoire includes about 88,000 clones, around nine tenths of them detected once, and around 1.6% sits in the top ten. Germline-derived CDR1 and CDR2 are SGHKS and YYEKEE (reference sequence). This CDR3 contains 16 residues. V shed 0 bases and J shed 3 bases, with 14 bases lying between them. Sequenced material: CD4+ or CD8+ T cells sorted from blood, taken in a trial of the OX40 agonist ivuxolimab. The sequence was collected from an adult with an advanced solid tumor such as melanoma, head and neck, liver or kidney cancer. V gene TRBV5-5 combines with J gene TRBJ2-3, with D possibly matching TRBD2 (6 bases). CDR3 coding DNA: TGTGCCAGCAGCTTGGTTGGCGGGGTAATTACAGATACGCAGTATTTT. This encodes CASSLVGGVITDTQYF. The full variable domain, its missing parts supplied by reference TRBV5-5 and TRBJ2-3, is DAGVTQSPTHLIKTRGQQVTLRCSPISGHKSVSWYQQVLGQGPQFIFQYYEKEERGRGNFPDRFSARQFPNYSSELNVNALLLGDSALYLCASSLVGGVITDTQYFGPGTRLTVL.